This T cell receptor (beta chain) was identified during a study of response to subunit inactivated influenza vaccine. The germline V gene has CDR1 KGHDR and CDR2 SFDVKD. The CDR3 has 18 residues. Trimming at V came to 6 bases and at J to 5 bases, leaving 18 bases not matched to a gene. A single record per CDR3 protein comes from TCRdb applying MiXCR to the RT-PCR reads. The sample has more than 450,000 distinct CDR3 sequences, roughly 12% seen once. The same data also contributed to another study, on T cells expressing NK-cell markers. That report notes: UMIs were included in TCR beta cDNA generated by 5'RACE template switching. It was sorted CD3+CD56-NKG2C+, CD3+CD56+NKG2C- and CD3+CD56+NKG2C+ T cells that provided the TCR beta repertoires. Seropositivity for HCMV was found in most of the eight sequenced donors, with one seronegative. For five or six donors, the dominant NKG2C+ clonotypes made up roughly 1.0-8% of their CD8+ T cells. Researchers report these clonotypes also headed the CD3+CD56-NKG2C+ fraction in four donors.

This clonotype originated in a man between 50 and 59 years old who received an inactivated influenza vaccine. The chain recombines TRBV24-1 with TRBJ2-7; 10 positions agree with TRBD1. Source: PBMCs from blood, taken on the day of vaccination. CDR3 protein: CATSIPGQGILRRDEQYF. The DNA for the CDR3 is TGTGCCACCAGTATCCCGGGACAGGGGATCCTTCGGAGAGACGAGCAGTACTTC.